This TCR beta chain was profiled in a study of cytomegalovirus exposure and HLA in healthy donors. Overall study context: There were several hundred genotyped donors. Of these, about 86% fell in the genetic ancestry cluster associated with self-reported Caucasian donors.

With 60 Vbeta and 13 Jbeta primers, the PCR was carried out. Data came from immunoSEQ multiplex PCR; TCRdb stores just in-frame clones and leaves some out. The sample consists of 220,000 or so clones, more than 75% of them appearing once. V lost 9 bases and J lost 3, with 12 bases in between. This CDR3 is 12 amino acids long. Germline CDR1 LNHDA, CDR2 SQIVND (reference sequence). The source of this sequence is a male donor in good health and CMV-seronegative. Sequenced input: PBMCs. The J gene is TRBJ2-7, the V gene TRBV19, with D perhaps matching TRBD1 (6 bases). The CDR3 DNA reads TGTGCCAGCGGCAGGGGCGACTACGAGCAGTACTTC. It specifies CASGRGDYEQYF.